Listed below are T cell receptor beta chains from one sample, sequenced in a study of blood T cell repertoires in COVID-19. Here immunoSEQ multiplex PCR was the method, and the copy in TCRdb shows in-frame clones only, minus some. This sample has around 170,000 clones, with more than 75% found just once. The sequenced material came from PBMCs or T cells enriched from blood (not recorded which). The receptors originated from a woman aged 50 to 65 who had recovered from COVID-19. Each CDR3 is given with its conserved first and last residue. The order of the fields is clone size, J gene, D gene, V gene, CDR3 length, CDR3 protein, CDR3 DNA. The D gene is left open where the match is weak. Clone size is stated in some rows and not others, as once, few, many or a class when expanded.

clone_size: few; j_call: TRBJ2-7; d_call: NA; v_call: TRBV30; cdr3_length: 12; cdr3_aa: CAWSWGDYEQYF; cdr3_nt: TGTGCCTGGAGTTGGGGGGACTACGAGCAGTACTTC
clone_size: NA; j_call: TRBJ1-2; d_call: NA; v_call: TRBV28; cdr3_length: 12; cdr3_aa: CASSFSGHGYTF; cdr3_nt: TGTGCCAGCAGTTTTTCAGGGCATGGCTACACCTTC
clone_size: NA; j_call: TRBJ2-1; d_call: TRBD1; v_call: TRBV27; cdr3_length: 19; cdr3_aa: CASSLSFGLGQGVNNEQFF; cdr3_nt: TGTGCCAGCAGTTTATCTTTCGGTTTAGGGCAGGGGGTAAACAATGAGCAGTTCTTC
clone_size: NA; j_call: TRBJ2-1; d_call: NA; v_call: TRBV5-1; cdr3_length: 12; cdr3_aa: CASSASSNEQFF; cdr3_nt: TGCGCCAGCAGCGCATCTAGCAATGAGCAGTTCTTC
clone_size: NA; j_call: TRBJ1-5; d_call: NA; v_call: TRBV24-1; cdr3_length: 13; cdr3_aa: CATSDGRYQPQHF; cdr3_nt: TGTGCCACCAGTGATGGCAGGTATCAGCCCCAGCATTTT
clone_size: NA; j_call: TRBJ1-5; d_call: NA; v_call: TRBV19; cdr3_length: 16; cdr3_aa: CASSIEPRGGYQPQHF; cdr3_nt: TGTGCCAGTAGTATAGAACCCCGCGGAGGTTATCAGCCCCAGCATTTT
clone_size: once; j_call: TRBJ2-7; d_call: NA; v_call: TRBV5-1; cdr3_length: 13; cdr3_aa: CASSQAFEYEQYF; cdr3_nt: TGCGCCAGCAGCCAGGCCTTCGAATACGAGCAGTACTTC
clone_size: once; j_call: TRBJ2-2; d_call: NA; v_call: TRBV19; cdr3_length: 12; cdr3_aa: CASRPRGGELFF; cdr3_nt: TGTGCCAGTAGGCCACGGGGCGGGGAGCTGTTTTTT
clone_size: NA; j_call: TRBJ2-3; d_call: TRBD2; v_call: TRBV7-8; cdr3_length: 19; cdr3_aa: CASSSKGLAGASRTDTQYF; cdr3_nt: TGTGCCAGCAGCTCCAAGGGACTAGCGGGAGCTTCCCGCACAGATACGCAGTATTTT
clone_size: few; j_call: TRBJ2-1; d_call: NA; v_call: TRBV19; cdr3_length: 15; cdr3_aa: CASGIGTTRGNEQFF; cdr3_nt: TGTGCCAGTGGAATCGGGACCACGAGGGGGAATGAGCAGTTCTTC
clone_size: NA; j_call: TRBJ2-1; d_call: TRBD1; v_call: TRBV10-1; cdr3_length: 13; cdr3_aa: CASSDPGQGKLFF; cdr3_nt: TGCGCCAGCAGTGATCCCGGACAGGGAAAGCTGTTCTTC
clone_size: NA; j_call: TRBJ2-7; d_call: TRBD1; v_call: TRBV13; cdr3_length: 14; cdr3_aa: CASSLMGQSYEQYF; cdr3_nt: TGTGCCAGCAGCTTAATGGGACAGTCCTACGAGCAGTACTTC
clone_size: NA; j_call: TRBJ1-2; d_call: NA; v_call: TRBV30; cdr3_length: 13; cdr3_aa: CAYIGGMSYGYTF; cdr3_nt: TGTGCCTACATTGGGGGGATGAGCTATGGCTACACCTTC
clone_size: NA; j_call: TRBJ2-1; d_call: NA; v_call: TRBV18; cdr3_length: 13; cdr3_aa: CASSPDSYNEQFF; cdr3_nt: TGTGCCAGCTCACCGGACAGTTACAATGAGCAGTTCTTC
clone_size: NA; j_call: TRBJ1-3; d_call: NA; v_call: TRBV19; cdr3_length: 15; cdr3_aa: CASSIGDSSGNTIYF; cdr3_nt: TGTGCCAGTAGTATAGGAGACAGCTCTGGAAACACCATATATTTT
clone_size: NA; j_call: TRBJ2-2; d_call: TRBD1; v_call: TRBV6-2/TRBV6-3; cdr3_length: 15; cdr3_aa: CASSSTGGVTGELFF; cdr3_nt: TGTGCCAGCAGTTCCACAGGGGGCGTCACCGGGGAGCTGTTTTTT
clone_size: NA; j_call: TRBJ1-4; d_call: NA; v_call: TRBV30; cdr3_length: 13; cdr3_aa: CAWTTGSDEKLFF; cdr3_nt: TGTGCCTGGACGACAGGCTCCGACGAAAAACTGTTTTTT
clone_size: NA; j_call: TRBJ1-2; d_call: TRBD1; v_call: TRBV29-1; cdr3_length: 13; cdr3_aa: CSVEMDRGSGYTF; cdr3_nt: TGCAGCGTTGAAATGGACAGGGGGAGTGGCTACACCTTC
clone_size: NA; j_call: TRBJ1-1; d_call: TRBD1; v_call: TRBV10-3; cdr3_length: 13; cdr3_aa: CAISVDRGAEAFF; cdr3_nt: TGTGCCATCAGTGTAGACAGGGGCGCTGAAGCTTTCTTT
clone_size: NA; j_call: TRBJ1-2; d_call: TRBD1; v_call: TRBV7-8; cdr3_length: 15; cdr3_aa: CASSLGTGAPWGYTF; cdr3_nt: TGTGCCAGCAGCTTAGGGACAGGGGCCCCATGGGGCTACACCTTC
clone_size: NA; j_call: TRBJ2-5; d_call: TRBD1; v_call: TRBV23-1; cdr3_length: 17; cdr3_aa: CASSLTARTGDEETQYF; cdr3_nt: TGCGCCAGCAGTCTCACGGCCCGGACAGGGGACGAAGAGACCCAGTACTTC
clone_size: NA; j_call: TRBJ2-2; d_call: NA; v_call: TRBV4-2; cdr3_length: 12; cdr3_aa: CASSHRAGELFF; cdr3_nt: TGTGCCAGCAGCCATCGAGCCGGGGAGCTGTTTTTT
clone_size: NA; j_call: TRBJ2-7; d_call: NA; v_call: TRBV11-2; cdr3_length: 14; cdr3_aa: CASSFGGNLGEQYF; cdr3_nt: TGTGCCAGCAGCTTTGGCGGGAACCTCGGTGAGCAGTACTTC
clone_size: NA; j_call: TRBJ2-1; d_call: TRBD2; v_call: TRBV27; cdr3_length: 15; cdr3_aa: CASNDKASGSYEQFF; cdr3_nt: TGTGCCAGCAATGATAAGGCTAGCGGGAGTTATGAGCAGTTCTTC
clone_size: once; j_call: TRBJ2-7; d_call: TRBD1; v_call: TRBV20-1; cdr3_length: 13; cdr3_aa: CSASGQGAGEQYF; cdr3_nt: TGCAGTGCTAGTGGACAGGGTGCTGGGGAGCAGTACTTC
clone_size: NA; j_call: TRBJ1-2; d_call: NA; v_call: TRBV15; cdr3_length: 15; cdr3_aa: CATSRGTVQNYGYTF; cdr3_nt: TGTGCCACCAGCAGAGGGACAGTCCAAAACTATGGCTACACCTTC
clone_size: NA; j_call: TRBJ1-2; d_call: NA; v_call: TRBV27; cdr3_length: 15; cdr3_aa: CASSSAGVGVYGYTF; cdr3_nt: TGTGCCAGCAGTTCGGCAGGGGTGGGTGTCTATGGCTACACCTTC
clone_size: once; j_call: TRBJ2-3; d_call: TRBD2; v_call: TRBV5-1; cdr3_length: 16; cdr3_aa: CASSRNPGTSGDTQYF; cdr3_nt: TGCGCCAGCTCTCGTAACCCCGGGACTAGCGGAGATACGCAGTATTTT
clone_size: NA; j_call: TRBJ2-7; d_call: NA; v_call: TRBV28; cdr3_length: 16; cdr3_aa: CATSGAVRGGSYEQYF; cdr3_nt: TGTGCCACCTCGGGGGCTGTGAGAGGGGGCTCATACGAGCAGTACTTC
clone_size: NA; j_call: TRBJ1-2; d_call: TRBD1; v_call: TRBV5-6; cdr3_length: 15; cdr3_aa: CASSTSGTGVRGYTF; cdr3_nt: TGTGCCAGCAGCACATCCGGGACAGGGGTAAGGGGCTACACCTTC
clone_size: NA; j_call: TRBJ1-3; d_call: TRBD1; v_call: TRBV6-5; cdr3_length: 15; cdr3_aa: CASTLDRGSGNTIYF; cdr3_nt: TGTGCCAGCACTTTAGACAGGGGCTCTGGAAACACCATATATTTT
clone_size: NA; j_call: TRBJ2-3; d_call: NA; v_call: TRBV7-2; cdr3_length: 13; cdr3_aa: CASRGASTDTQYF; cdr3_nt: TGTGCCAGCAGGGGAGCTAGCACAGATACGCAGTATTTT
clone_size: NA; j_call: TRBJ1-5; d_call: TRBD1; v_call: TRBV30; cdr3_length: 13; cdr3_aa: CAGGQGAGQPQHF; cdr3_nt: TGTGCCGGGGGGCAGGGGGCTGGGCAGCCCCAGCATTTT
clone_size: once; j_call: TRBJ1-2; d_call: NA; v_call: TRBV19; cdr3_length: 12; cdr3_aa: CASSLGLEGYTF; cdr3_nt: TGTGCCAGTAGCCTAGGCCTGGAGGGCTACACCTTC
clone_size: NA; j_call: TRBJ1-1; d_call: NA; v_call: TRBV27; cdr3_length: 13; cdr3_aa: CASRPRVNTEAFF; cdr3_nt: TGTGCCAGCCGCCCGAGAGTGAACACTGAAGCTTTCTTT
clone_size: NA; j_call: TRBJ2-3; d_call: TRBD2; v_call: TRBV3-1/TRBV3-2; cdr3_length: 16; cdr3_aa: CASSQGGAGGADTQYF; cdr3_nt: TGTGCCAGCAGCCAAGGAGGGGCGGGAGGGGCAGATACGCAGTATTTT
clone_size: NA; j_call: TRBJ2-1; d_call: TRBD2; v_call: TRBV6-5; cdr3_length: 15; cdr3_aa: CASSAAGLAGNEQFF; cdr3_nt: TGTGCCAGCAGCGCCGCGGGACTAGCGGGGAATGAGCAGTTCTTC
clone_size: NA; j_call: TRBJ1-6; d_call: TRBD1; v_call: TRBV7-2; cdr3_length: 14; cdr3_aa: CASSFRQGNSPLHF; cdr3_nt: TGTGCCAGCAGCTTCCGACAGGGTAATTCACCCCTCCACTTT
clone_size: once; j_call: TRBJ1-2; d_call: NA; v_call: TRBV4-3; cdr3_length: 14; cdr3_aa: CASSGVGSSYGYTF; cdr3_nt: TGCGCCAGCAGCGGGGTAGGGAGTAGCTATGGCTACACCTTC
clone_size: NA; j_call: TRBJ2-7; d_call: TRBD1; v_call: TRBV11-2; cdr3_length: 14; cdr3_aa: CASSLDPDRYEQYF; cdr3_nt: TGTGCCAGCAGCTTAGATCCGGACAGGTACGAGCAGTACTTC
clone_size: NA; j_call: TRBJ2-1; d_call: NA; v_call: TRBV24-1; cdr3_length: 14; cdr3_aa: CATSRAGPYNEQFF; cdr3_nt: TGTGCCACCAGCCGCGCGGGCCCCTACAATGAGCAGTTCTTC
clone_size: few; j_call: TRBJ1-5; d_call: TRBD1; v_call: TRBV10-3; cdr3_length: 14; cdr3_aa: CAISAGGSEMPQHF; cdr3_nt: TGTGCCATCAGTGCAGGGGGGAGCGAGATGCCCCAGCATTTT
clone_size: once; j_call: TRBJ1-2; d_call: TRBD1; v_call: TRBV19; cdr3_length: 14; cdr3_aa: CASSTGQGPYGYTF; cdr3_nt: TGTGCCAGTAGTACGGGACAGGGACCGTATGGCTACACCTTC